This T cell receptor beta chain was sequenced for a study of neurological immune-mediated disorders. Regarding the study as a whole: It was HTLV-1-associated myelopathy that showed the most TCR clonal expansion, while multiple sclerosis showed the least, falling below healthy controls.

The V gene lost 5 bases and the J gene lost 4 bases, with 14 bases spanning the gap. The CDR3 extends over 14 amino acids. CDR1 is SEHNR and CDR2 is FQNEAQ in the germline V gene (reference sequence). The time point was: longitudinal time-point 3. Healthy control samples came from blood bank volunteers in Maryland, USA. PBMCs stored at -80 C, numbering 2 million, were the origin of the unsorted libraries. cDNA synthesis was performed by 5'RACE with 10-nucleotide random UMIs. TCRdb fed the 5' RACE reads into MiXCR, producing one record per CDR3 protein. The sample lists roughly 45,000 distinct CDR3 sequences, approximately 12% occurring once. Of note for this clonotype: Antigen: not known. A much larger clone is a single base away; this may be a read error.

Input material: PBMCs. The chain uses TRBV7-9 and TRBJ2-5; D may be TRBD2 (6 bases). The TCR sequence derives from a man aged 30 to 45 in good health. The CDR3 nucleotides are TGTGCCAGCAGCGTGTCGGGAGACCCAGAGACCCAGTACTTC. Its translation is CASSVSGDPETQYF.